Below are 8 T cell receptor beta chains sequenced from a single sample in a study of T cell responses to AZD1222 COVID-19 vaccine. Sequenced by immunoSEQ multiplex PCR; TCRdb stores in-frame clones only, minus some. The table includes 100,000 to 150,000 clones, roughly nine tenths detected once. The source was peripheral blood, collected on day 0 of AZD1222 vaccination. These receptors originate from an adult in good health.

The rearrangement uses TRBV5-1 and TRBJ2-3, with D tentatively TRBD1 or TRBD2 (6 bases each). Between the trimmed V and J ends, which lost 4 bases and 5 bases, there was a span of 11 bases. The CDR3 loop spans 13 amino acids. Germline lookup yields CDR1 SGHRS and CDR2 YFSETQ. This CDR3 reads CASSGGPGDTQYF. CDR3 DNA: TGCGCCAGCAGCGGGGGGCCCGGAGATACGCAGTATTTT.

This rearrangement joins TRBV18 to TRBJ1-5; weak D call: TRBD1 (6 bases). V lost 2 bases, J lost 0 bases, and 8 bases lay in between. In germline, CDR1 is KGHSH, CDR2 LQKENI. The CDR3 covers 15 residues. CDR3 in amino acids: CASSPLQGSNQPQHF. The CDR3 nucleotides are TGTGCCAGCTCACCATTACAGGGTAGCAATCAGCCCCAGCATTTT. Variable domain in full (rest from reference TRBV18 and TRBJ1-5): NAGVMQNPRHLVRRRGQEARLRCSPMKGHSHVYWYRQLPEEGLKFMVYLQKENIIDESGMPKERFSAEFPKEGPSILRIQQVVRGDSAAYFCASSPLQGSNQPQHFGDGTRLSIL.

V gene TRBV6-6 combines with J gene TRBJ2-3; 8 nucleotides align to TRBD1. The CDR3 totals 15 residues. Germline CDR1 MNHNY, CDR2 SVGAGI (reference sequence). The V segment lost 7 bases and the J segment 5 bases; nucleotides outside the gene matches: 11. The CDR3 bases are TGTGCCAGCACTCGGACAGGGCCGGGAATAGATACGCAGTATTTT. Translating it yields CASTRTGPGIDTQYF.

The chain joins TRBV19 to TRBJ1-5; TRBD1 aligns across 7 bases. This CDR3 has 14 residues. Germline V gene data show CDR1 as LNHDA and CDR2 as SQIVND (reference sequence). The V segment lost 4 bases and the J segment 2 bases; nucleotides outside the gene matches: 2. This CDR3 is CASSKTGGNQPQHF. The CDR3 DNA reads TGTGCCAGTAGTAAAACAGGGGGCAATCAGCCCCAGCATTTT. Full variable domain (rest looked up from reference TRBV19 and TRBJ1-5): DGGITQSPKYLFRKEGQNVTLSCEQNLNHDAMYWYRQDPGQGLRLIYYSQIVNDFQKGDIAEGYSVSREKKESFPLTVTSAQKNPTAFYLCASSKTGGNQPQHFGDGTRLSIL.

Here the CDR3 reads CASSLAQPRLTSGTGELFF. CDR3 sequence (DNA): TGCGCCAGCAGCTTGGCGCAGCCGAGATTAACTAGCGGCACCGGGGAGCTGTTTTTT. The V gene is TRBV5-1, the J gene TRBJ2-2, with TRBD2 identical over 8 bases. CDR1 is SGHRS and CDR2 is YFSETQ in the germline V gene. V was clipped by 0 bases and J by 4 bases; unmatched bases: 14. The CDR3 runs to 19 residues. Filled out from reference TRBV5-1 and TRBJ2-2, the complete variable domain reads KAGVTQTPRYLIKTRGQQVTLSCSPISGHRSVSWYQQTPGQGLQFLFEYFSETQRNKGNFPGRFSGRQFSNSRSEMNVSTLELGDSALYLCASSLAQPRLTSGTGELFFGEGSRLTVL.

This clone appeared a few times. The gene calls are TRBV7-8 and TRBJ1-4; perhaps TRBD1 as D (5 bases). This CDR3 spans 15 amino acids. Germline assignment: CDR1 SGHVS and CDR2 FQNEAQ. The ends were cut back, 0 bases at V and 4 bases at J, with 9 bases in the middle. The CDR3 region has the DNA TGTGCCAGCAGCTTAGCATGGGGGAGTAATGAAAAACTGTTTTTT. It is translated as CASSLAWGSNEKLFF.

The V gene is TRBV5-1, the J gene TRBJ2-7, with D unclear. Germline CDR1 reads SGHRS; CDR2 reads YFSETQ. The CDR3 totals 13 residues. Trimming took off 4 bases at V and 0 bases at J, with 8 bases between the two ends. CDR3 bases: TGCGCCAGCAGCGACGGGTTCTCCTACGAGCAGTACTTC. It encodes CASSDGFSYEQYF. The full variable domain, its missing parts supplied by reference TRBV5-1 and TRBJ2-7, is KAGVTQTPRYLIKTRGQQVTLSCSPISGHRSVSWYQQTPGQGLQFLFEYFSETQRNKGNFPGRFSGRQFSNSRSEMNVSTLELGDSALYLCASSDGFSYEQYFGPGTRLTVT.

The V gene is TRBV30, the J gene TRBJ1-5; 9 bases match TRBD1. Per germline, CDR1 GTSNPN and CDR2 SVGIG (reference sequence). This CDR3 has 17 amino acids. V gave up 3 bases and J gave up 2 bases; unmatched junction bases: 11. CDR3 DNA: TGTGCCTGGAGCGCCGGGACAGGGCTTAGGGGCAATCAGCCCCAGCATTTT. It is translated as CAWSAGTGLRGNQPQHF.